The T cell receptor beta chain under discussion was sequenced for a study of identical twins' blood T cells. Points on this clonotype: What it recognizes is unknown.

TCRdb re-analysed the 5' RACE reads in MiXCR, keeping a single row per CDR3 protein. The table lists 300,000 to 450,000 distinct CDR3 sequences, about 28% of them singletons. General study results and limits: Twins shared more top CDR3 clonotypes than unrelated donors did.

The V and J ends lost 4 bases and 2 bases, in that order; junction bases with no gene match: 4. This CDR3 region has 15 residues. CDR1 is SEHNR and CDR2 is FQNEAQ in the germline V gene (reference sequence). The donors were healthy female monozygous twins, three pairs in total. Sequencing was performed on PBMCs. The chain links TRBV7-9 to TRBJ1-5; 8 nucleotides agree with TRBD1. The receptor was derived from a woman between 18 and 55 years old in good health. The CDR3 loop reads CASSSTGGGNQPQHF. Written as DNA, the CDR3 is TGTGCCAGCAGCTCAACAGGGGGAGGCAATCAGCCCCAGCATTTT.